This entry lists 17 T cell receptor beta chains sequenced from one sample in a study of human T cells and chemical hapten exposure. TCRdb itself ran the RACE reads through MiXCR, one entry per CDR3 protein. Seen here are 80,000 to 100,000 distinct CDR3 sequences, about an eighth observed once, and the top ten hold 2% to 2.5%. The sample's time point: patch test 1, 2 weeks after DPC sensitization. The treatment was: therapeutic diphenylcyclopropenone sensitization with weekly scalp DPC. Sequences were derived from whole blood, sampled in connection with sensitization to the hapten diphenylcyclopropenone (DPC). The receptors were sampled from a middle-aged woman with alopecia areata. Some clones in this sample may be carry-over from other donors' samples.

This clonotype showed up many times. The chain recombines TRBV12-3 or TRBV12-4 with TRBJ1-1; D call uncertain. This CDR3 region has 14 residues. Trimming removed 5 bases at V and 0 bases at J, with 10 bases between. CDR3 bases: TGTGCCAGCAGTCCCCCGGGGATGAACACTGAAGCTTTCTTT. Translating it yields CASSPPGMNTEAFF.

This clonotype was counted only a few times. V is TRBV7-9 and J is TRBJ2-1; possible D gene TRBD2, 6 bases. This CDR3 has 15 residues. The germline V and J ends were trimmed by 2 bases and 2 bases, with 10 bases remaining between them. Germline assignment: CDR1 SEHNR and CDR2 FQNEAQ (reference sequence). The CDR3 loop reads CASSLRGRTYNEQFF. In DNA form, the CDR3 reads TGTGCCAGCAGCTTACGAGGGAGGACCTACAATGAGCAGTTCTTC.

This clonotype has more than one count but fewer than ten. This CDR3 reads CASSVAAYNEQFF. As DNA, the CDR3 is TGTGCCAGCAGCGTAGCAGCCTACAATGAGCAGTTCTTC. The chain combines TRBV9 with TRBJ2-1; D is uncertain. Germline loops: CDR1 SGDLS, CDR2 YYNGEE. The V and J ends lost 0 bases and 2 bases respectively, with 3 bases between them. The length of the CDR3 is 13 residues.

V and J are TRBV27 and TRBJ1-4, with D hard to call. The V end lost 5 bases, the J end lost 0 bases, and 7 bases lay between the germline ends. This CDR3 has 14 residues. The germline CDR1 and CDR2 sequences are MNHEY and SMNVEV (reference sequence). CDR3 sequence (DNA): TGTGCCAGCAGTCTAACAGCAACTAATGAAAAACTGTTTTTT. This codes for CASSLTATNEKLFF. The full variable domain, in which reference TRBV27 and TRBJ1-4 provide the parts outside the CDR3, is EAQVTQNPRYLITVTGKKLTVTCSQNMNHEYMSWYRQDPGLGLRQIYYSMNVEVTDKGDVPEGYKVSRKEKRNFPLILESPSPNQTSLYFCASSLTATNEKLFFGSGTQLSVL.

This clonotype was detected a few times. This chain uses TRBV9 with TRBJ2-7; weak D call: TRBD2 (5 bases). CDR3 size: 13 residues. The V and J ends lost 0 bases and 6 bases respectively, with 10 bases between them. CDR1 is SGDLS and CDR2 is YYNGEE in the germline V gene. The CDR3 sequence: CASSVGGTSEQYF. The CDR3 DNA follows: TGTGCCAGCAGCGTAGGAGGCACTAGCGAGCAGTACTTC.

This clonotype appeared a few times. The V call is TRBV11-2, the J call TRBJ1-5; the D gene is possibly TRBD1 (6 bases). The CDR3 loop spans 14 amino acids. CDR1 is SGHAT and CDR2 is FQNNGV in the germline V gene. V lost 1 base to trimming and J lost 5 bases, with 9 bases between them. The DNA of the CDR3 is TGTGCCAGCAGCTTAGTCAGGGGACATCAGCCCCAGCATTTT. This encodes CASSLVRGHQPQHF.

In its sample, this clonotype was seen many times. The chain has TRBV11-2 and TRBJ2-7; no clear D. V was clipped by 5 bases and J by 4 bases, with 18 bases between them. Per germline, CDR1 SGHAT and CDR2 FQNNGV. The CDR3 runs to 15 residues. For the CDR3, the DNA is TGTGCCAGCAGCCCCGAGACGAGTGTGATTTACGAGCAGTACTTC. Translated, it gives CASSPETSVIYEQYF. Full variable domain (outside the CDR3, taken from reference TRBV11-2 and TRBJ2-7): EAGVAQSPRYKIIEKRQSVAFWCNPISGHATLYWYQQILGQGPKLLIQFQNNGVVDDSQLPKDRFSAERLKGVDSTLKIQPAKLEDSAVYLCASSPETSVIYEQYFGPGTRLTVT.

The chain is built from TRBV18 and TRBJ2-3; 7 bases align to TRBD1. CDR1 and CDR2 from the germline V gene are KGHSH and LQKENI. This CDR3 is 15 amino acids long. With 3 bases clipped from V and 0 bases from J, the junction kept 3 bases outside the gene matches. CDR3 loop: CASSPRQGSTDTQYF. Here the CDR3 DNA reads TGTGCCAGCTCACCCCGACAGGGTAGCACAGATACGCAGTATTTT.

The CDR3 region has the DNA TGTGCCAGCAGAGCCACCGGCAGTAACTATGGCTACACCTTC. It specifies CASRATGSNYGYTF. The chain employs TRBV6-5 and TRBJ1-2; D uncertain. CDR3 length: 14 residues. V lost 6 bases and J 1 base, leaving 12 bases between the germline ends. CDR1 is MNHEY, CDR2 SVGAGI, per germline.

The chain joins TRBV20-1 to TRBJ2-1; D gene ambiguous. CDR3 size: 17 residues. Trimming left V 5 bases short and J 1 base short, with 21 bases between. Germline CDR1 and CDR2: DFQATT and SNEGSKA (reference sequence). The CDR3 DNA follows: TGCAGTGCTCCCGCCCGCACCCCAAACCGATCCTACAATGAGCAGTTCTTC. This sequence encodes CSAPARTPNRSYNEQFF.

Many counts were recorded for this clonotype. The rearrangement uses TRBV7-9 and TRBJ2-1; D is ambiguous. The V gene lost 2 bases and the J gene lost 9 bases, with 8 bases spanning the gap. The CDR3 runs 12 residues. The germline V gene encodes CDR1 SEHNR and CDR2 FQNEAQ (reference sequence). Here the CDR3 reads CASSLPSAEQFF. The CDR3 nucleotides are TGTGCCAGCAGCTTACCCAGCGCTGAGCAGTTCTTC.

This rearrangement joins TRBV30 to TRBJ1-1, with D maybe TRBD1 (5 bases). CDR3 length equals 13 residues. Trimming left V 4 bases short and J 5 bases short, with 14 bases between. The germline CDR1 and CDR2 sequences are GTSNPN and SVGIG (reference sequence). The CDR3 DNA reads as TGTGCCTGGAACAGGAACCCAGGGACTGAAGCTTTCTTT. This translates into CAWNRNPGTEAFF.

The chain carries TRBV5-4 and TRBJ2-1; possibly TRBD1 for D (5 bases). There are 12 residues in the CDR3. Trimming shortened V by 9 bases and J by 10 bases, and 17 bases separated the two germline ends. CDR1 SGHNT and CDR2 YYREEE come from the germline V gene (reference sequence). The CDR3 bases are TGTGCCATGGGGCGCGGCCACGAGGAGCAGTTCTTC. Translating it yields CAMGRGHEEQFF.

This clonotype has a handful of counts. The rearrangement uses TRBV20-1 and TRBJ2-7, with TRBD2 matching over 10 bases. The CDR3 covers 16 residues. V lost 1 base, J lost 0 bases, and 6 bases stayed unmatched. Looked up from germline, CDR1 is DFQATT and CDR2 is SNEGSKA (reference sequence). The CDR3 nucleotides are TGCAGTGCTAGAGCTAGCGGGAGAGAGGTCTCCTACGAGCAGTACTTC. Its translation is CSARASGREVSYEQYF.

This clonotype occurred a few times. The chain employs TRBV6-5 and TRBJ2-5, with D maybe TRBD1 (5 bases). Deletions cut 7 bases from V and 1 base from J, with 7 bases between. The CDR3 is 12 amino acids. CDR1 and CDR2 from the germline V gene are MNHEY and SVGAGI. CDR3 loop: CASKGLQETQYF. DNA of the CDR3: TGTGCCAGCAAGGGGCTCCAAGAGACCCAGTACTTC.

The sample holds many counts of this clonotype. This chain joins TRBV6-5 and TRBJ2-5; 7 bases match TRBD2. Losses at the gene ends were 2 bases for V and 4 bases for J; bases not matched to a gene: 1. This CDR3 is 13 amino acids long. Germline CDR1 and CDR2: MNHEY and SVGAGI. CDR3 DNA sequence: TGTGCCAGCAGTTACGGCGGGAGAGAGACCCAGTACTTC. Protein product: CASSYGGRETQYF.

J is TRBJ1-5 and V is TRBV19; weak D call: TRBD1 (6 bases). Trimming took off 10 bases at V and 5 bases at J, with 18 bases between the two ends. The CDR3 has 14 residues. Germline V gene sequence: CDR1 LNHDA, CDR2 SQIVND (reference sequence). CDR3 residues: CATSDTGGHQPQHF. Here the CDR3 DNA reads TGTGCCACCAGTGACACGGGGGGCCATCAGCCCCAGCATTTT.